This T cell receptor (beta chain) was identified during a study of cytomegalovirus exposure and HLA in healthy donors. While unrecorded immune exposures were likely, the donors were nominally healthy when sampled. It was with 60 Vbeta and 13 Jbeta primers that the PCR ran. The method was immunoSEQ multiplex PCR; TCRdb's version includes in-frame clones alone and lacks a portion of them. This sample carries some 180,000 clones, just over 75% of them seen once, and the ten largest clones take 1.4%. This clone was seen more than once but under ten times. Its antigen is as yet unknown. The V end lost 4 bases, the J end lost 0 bases, and 13 bases lay between the germline ends. This CDR3 has 15 residues. Germline-derived CDR1 and CDR2 are GTSNPN and SVGIG (reference sequence). Findings of the study overall: Testing in vitro showed a few CMV-associated chains specific for CMV antigens. Data from an earlier analysis indicated that most TCR beta V segments were productive either about 90% or about 30% of the time.

The clonotype was recovered from a man aged 18 to 30 in good health and CMV-seronegative. Sequencing input: PBMCs. The rearrangement links TRBV30 to TRBJ1-3; tentative D call: TRBD1 (5 bases). In DNA, the CDR3 is TGTGCCTGGACGGAGGGACCAAACTCTGGAAACACCATATATTTT. It translates to CAWTEGPNSGNTIYF.